This TCR beta chain was sequenced for a study of early T cells in non-severe SARS-CoV-2 infection. Study observations and caveats: A preference for anti-spike CD8 responses marked VDJdb matching, which missed private and CD4 specificities.

With 5 bases removed from V and 3 bases from J, the gap between germline ends came to 12 bases. Germline-derived CDR1 and CDR2 are SGDLS and YYNGEE. The CDR3 length is 14 residues. This clonotype was seen only a few times. Its antigen remains unidentified. Individually, cDNA molecules had unique molecular identifiers attached to them. One entry per CDR3 protein results from TCRdb running MiXCR on the 5' RACE reads. There are about 52,000 distinct CDR3 sequences in the sample; 9.5% to 13% occur only once, and about 10% lies in the top ten. The chain joins TRBV9 to TRBJ1-5, with D possibly matching TRBD1 (5 bases). This TCR came from an adult who was a healthcare worker with PCR-confirmed SARS-CoV-2 infection or an uninfected control (not recorded which). The sample comprised whole blood. DNA for the CDR3: TGTGCCAGCAGTCAAGACAGCTTCAATCAGCCCCAGCATTTT. This translates into CASSQDSFNQPQHF.